These 18 T cell receptor beta chains share one sample of origin, sequenced in a study of human T cells and chemical hapten exposure. TCRdb used MiXCR to reprocess the RACE reads, holding one entry per CDR3 protein. The data contain over 300,000 distinct CDR3 sequences, 5.1% of them singletons. Time point of the sample: pre-sensitization, week 0. Treatment specified: therapeutic diphenylcyclopropenone sensitization with weekly scalp DPC. Sample: whole blood, taken in connection with sensitization to the hapten diphenylcyclopropenone (DPC). These receptors were collected from a woman between 50 and 59 years old with alopecia areata. Some clones in this sample may be carry-over from other donors' samples.

This clonotype turned up a few times. V gene TRBV14 combines with J gene TRBJ1-2, with D possibly TRBD1 on 5 matching bases. The ends were cut back, 1 base at V and 5 bases at J, with 8 bases in the middle. The CDR3 is made up of 13 amino acids. Germline V CDR1 and CDR2: SGHDN, FVKESK. The CDR3 spells CASSQGRVYGYTF. As DNA, the CDR3 is TGTGCCAGCAGCCAAGGCAGGGTATATGGCTACACCTTC.

This clonotype was picked up many times. V gene TRBV20-1 combines with J gene TRBJ2-1, with D possibly TRBD1 on 7 matching bases. Germline V gene lookup returns CDR1 DFQATT and CDR2 SNEGSKA (reference sequence). The V end lost 5 bases, the J end lost 1 base, and 15 bases lay between the germline ends. This CDR3 spans 15 amino acids. The chain's CDR3 is CSASVTGRSYNEQFF. CDR3 nucleotides: TGCAGTGCTTCTGTGACAGGGAGGTCCTACAATGAGCAGTTCTTC.

At least ten counts were recorded for this clonotype. CDR3 region: CAISDATLPYEQYF. CDR3 DNA sequence: TGTGCCATCAGTGACGCGACTTTGCCCTACGAGCAGTACTTC. The chain joins TRBV10-3 to TRBJ2-7; D gene ambiguous. The ends were cut back, 3 bases at V and 2 bases at J, with 11 bases in the middle. The V gene's germline CDR1 is ENHRY and CDR2 SYGVKD. The CDR3 length is 14 residues.

The chain carries TRBV12-3 or TRBV12-4 and TRBJ2-1; TRBD1 matches 9 bases. This CDR3 spans 17 amino acids. Unmatched junction bases numbered 8, after V lost 0 bases and J lost 5 bases. The CDR3 loop is CASSLARDRASNNEQFF. CDR3 coding DNA: TGTGCCAGCAGTTTAGCCCGGGACAGGGCCTCTAACAATGAGCAGTTCTTC.

This clonotype was detected a few times. The rearrangement joins TRBV9 to TRBJ1-3; D remains unclear. This CDR3 has 12 amino acids. Trimming removed 4 bases at V and 8 bases at J, with 10 bases between. Germline V gene sequence: CDR1 SGDLS, CDR2 YYNGEE. The CDR3 DNA follows: TGTGCCAGCAGCCCAAGCGCGGACACCATATATTTT. This gives the protein CASSPSADTIYF.

This clonotype was picked up many times. This sequence joins TRBV29-1 and TRBJ2-1; 9 positions agree with TRBD1. Germline values: CDR1 SQVTM, CDR2 ANQGSEA. The CDR3 spans 14 residues. The J segment lost 6 bases and the V segment lost 5 bases, leaving 8 bases of the junction unmatched. The chain's CDR3 is CSVRRDRDSNEQFF. CDR3 nucleotide sequence: TGCAGCGTTAGAAGGGACAGGGATTCCAATGAGCAGTTCTTC.

Only a few counts were recorded for this clonotype. This chain joins TRBV28 and TRBJ2-3; D not resolved. V was cut by 4 bases and J by 5 bases, with 10 bases left in between. The CDR3 is 13 residues long. Germline V lookup: CDR1 MDHEN, CDR2 SYDVKM. CDR3 nucleotides: TGTGCCAGCAGTTCCCGCCTCGGAGATACGCAGTATTTT. This translates into CASSSRLGDTQYF.

The J gene is TRBJ2-3, the V gene TRBV2, with TRBD1 identical over 8 bases. Trimming at V came to 8 bases and at J to 3 bases, leaving 4 bases not matched to a gene. CDR1 SNHLY and CDR2 FYNNEI come from the germline V gene. The CDR3 is made up of 13 amino acids. This CDR3 is CASLQGVTDTQYF. The CDR3 DNA follows: TGTGCCAGCCTACAGGGGGTGACAGATACGCAGTATTTT.

This clonotype was counted many times. The V call is TRBV10-3, the J call TRBJ2-3; D gene uncertain. V lost 4 bases to trimming and J lost 6 bases, with 11 bases between them. The CDR3 length is 13 residues. CDR1 and CDR2 (germline): ENHRY, SYGVKD. CDR3 bases: TGTGCCATCAGTGGAAACGGCCCGGATACGCAGTATTTT. It specifies CAISGNGPDTQYF.

The table lists this clonotype with many counts. V is TRBV12-3 or TRBV12-4 and J is TRBJ1-4; the match to TRBD1 covers 9 bases. The V and J ends lost 6 bases and 4 bases, in that order; junction bases with no gene match: 6. This CDR3 is built from 15 residues. The CDR3 sequence is CASRATGGINEKLFF. The CDR3 bases are TGTGCCAGCAGAGCAACAGGGGGCATTAATGAAAAACTGTTTTTT.

The chain links TRBV27 to TRBJ1-4, with D uncertain. Trimming pared 0 bases from V and 8 bases from J, leaving 13 bases between. Germline CDR1 and CDR2: MNHEY and SMNVEV (reference sequence). The CDR3 runs to 15 residues. CDR3 coding DNA: TGTGCCAGCAGTTTATCGCGGTCGGAGTTCGAAAAACTGTTTTTT. It yields the protein CASSLSRSEFEKLFF. The full variable domain, its missing parts supplied by reference TRBV27 and TRBJ1-4, is EAQVTQNPRYLITVTGKKLTVTCSQNMNHEYMSWYRQDPGLGLRQIYYSMNVEVTDKGDVPEGYKVSRKEKRNFPLILESPSPNQTSLYFCASSLSRSEFEKLFFGSGTQLSVL.

Ten or more counts support this clonotype. The chain carries TRBV6-5 and TRBJ2-7, with a possible D match to TRBD1 (5 bases). The CDR3 runs to 15 residues. V lost 5 bases, J lost 2 bases, and 16 bases lay in between. The germline V gene has CDR1 MNHEY and CDR2 SVGAGI. CDR3 nucleotides: TGTGCCAGCAGTCCTGTTGCGCAGGGCCCCTACGAGCAGTACTTC. Translation gives CASSPVAQGPYEQYF.

At least ten counts were recorded for this clonotype. A junction end diverges from the germline sequence, so it may reflect a read error. V gene TRBV18 combines with J gene TRBJ2-7; D is possibly TRBD2 (5 bases). This CDR3 has 12 residues. CDR1 is KGHSH and CDR2 is LQKENI in the germline V gene. DNA of the CDR3: TGTGCCAGCTCACCAAGTGAGGGTGTTGTGCACTTC. Encoded protein: CASSPSEGVVHF.

This clonotype was picked up many times. The chain employs TRBV7-9 and TRBJ1-6; 8 positions match TRBD1. Unmatched junction bases numbered 7, after V lost 5 bases and J lost 7 bases. Per germline, CDR1 SEHNR and CDR2 FQNEAQ (reference sequence). CDR3 length: 15 amino acids. CDR3 sequence reads: CASSRQGLGNSPLHF. CDR3 nucleotide sequence: TGTGCCAGCAGCCGACAGGGGTTGGGGAATTCACCCCTCCACTTT. Looking up the rest from reference TRBV7-9 and TRBJ1-6 gives the full variable domain: DTGVSQNPRHKITKRGQNVTFRCDPISEHNRLYWYRQTLGQGPEFLTYFQNEAQLEKSRLLSDRFSAERPKGSFSTLEIQRTEQGDSAMYLCASSRQGLGNSPLHFGNGTRLTVT.

This clonotype was observed a few times. This chain joins TRBV20-1 and TRBJ1-6, with unresolved D. This CDR3 is 16 amino acids long. The germline gives CDR1 DFQATT, CDR2 SNEGSKA (reference sequence). The ends were cut back, 0 bases at V and 7 bases at J, with 16 bases in the middle. The DNA for the CDR3 is TGCAGTGCTAGAGAGAGCCCGCGGAGTCGAAATTCACCCCTCCACTTT. Translation: CSARESPRSRNSPLHF.

About this clonotype: A single base separates this from a much larger clone, so it may be a read error. The chain is built from TRBV6-2 or TRBV6-3 and TRBJ2-1; the D gene could be TRBD1 or TRBD2 (5 bases each). The CDR3 consists of 15 residues. Per the germline V gene, CDR1 is MNHEY and CDR2 is SVGEGT. The CDR3, as DNA: TGTGCCAGCAGTGCCGATAAGGGACCCTACAATAAGCAGTTCTTC. Translated: CASSADKGPYNKQFF.

This clonotype was observed many times. The chain links TRBV15 to TRBJ2-7; D might be TRBD2 (5 bases). Germline CDR1 and CDR2: LNHNV and YYDKDF (reference sequence). V was cut by 1 base and J by 2 bases, with 9 bases left in between. The CDR3 length is 14 residues. CDR3: CATSRGSGTYEQYF. The CDR3 coding sequence is TGTGCCACCAGCAGAGGTTCGGGGACCTACGAGCAGTACTTC. Full variable domain (missing parts from reference TRBV15 and TRBJ2-7): DAMVIQNPRYQVTQFGKPVTLSCSQTLNHNVMYWYQQKSSQAPKLLFHYYDKDFNNEADTPDNFQSRRPNTSFCFLDIRSPGLGDTAMYLCATSRGSGTYEQYFGPGTRLTVT.

This clonotype was detected many times. The J gene is TRBJ1-5, the V gene TRBV27; 9 nucleotides match TRBD1. J lost 7 bases, V lost 4 bases, and 8 bases had no gene match. Germline lookup yields CDR1 MNHEY and CDR2 SMNVEV (reference sequence). CDR3 size: 15 residues. The CDR3 loop is CASSSQGAMDQPQHF. CDR3 nucleotide sequence: TGTGCCAGCAGTTCACAGGGGGCGATGGACCAGCCCCAGCATTTT.